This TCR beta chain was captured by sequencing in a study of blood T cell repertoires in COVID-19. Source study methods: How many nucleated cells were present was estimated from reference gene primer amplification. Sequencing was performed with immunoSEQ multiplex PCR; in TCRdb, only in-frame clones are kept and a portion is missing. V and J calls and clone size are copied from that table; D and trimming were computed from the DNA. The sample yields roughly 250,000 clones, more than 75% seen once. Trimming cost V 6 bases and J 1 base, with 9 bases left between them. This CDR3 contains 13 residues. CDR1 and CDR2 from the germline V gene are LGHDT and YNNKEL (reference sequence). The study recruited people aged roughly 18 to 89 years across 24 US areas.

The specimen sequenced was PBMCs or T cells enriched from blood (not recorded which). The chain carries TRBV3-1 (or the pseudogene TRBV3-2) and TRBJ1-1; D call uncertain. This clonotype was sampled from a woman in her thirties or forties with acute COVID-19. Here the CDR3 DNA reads TGTGCCAGCAGTCAACTCCCGAACACTGAAGCTTTCTTT. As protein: CASSQLPNTEAFF.